A single sample gave rise to the 5 T cell receptor beta chains below, sequenced in a study of blood T cell repertoires in COVID-19. TCRdb's copy holds only in-frame clones and misses some; the assay was immunoSEQ multiplex PCR. The sample carries under 300,000 clones, approximately 85% recorded once. The sequenced sample was peripheral blood. The receptors shown here come from a man aged 45-65 years with acute or convalescent COVID-19.

The chain employs TRBV5-1 and TRBJ1-2, with D unresolved. Germline V CDR1 and CDR2: SGHRS, YFSETQ. The CDR3 sequence is 13 residues long. The ends were cut back, 4 bases at V and 6 bases at J, with 13 bases in the middle. CDR3 DNA: TGCGCCAGCAGCCGAGTTGCCTCTGATGGCTACACCTTC. This encodes CASSRVASDGYTF.

The chain employs TRBV2 and TRBJ1-5, with a tentative D call TRBD1 (6 bases). Germline CDR1 and CDR2: SNHLY and FYNNEI. V was pared by 11 bases and J by 0 bases, with 17 bases between. CDR3 length: 15 amino acids. The CDR3 loop is CALRRDKNSNQPQHF. CDR3 coding DNA: TGTGCCCTCCGCCGGGACAAAAATAGCAATCAGCCCCAGCATTTT.

This rearrangement joins TRBV5-1 to TRBJ2-1, with D unresolved. Germline CDR1 is SGHRS and CDR2 is YFSETQ. Trimming pared 4 bases from V and 5 bases from J, leaving 10 bases between. The length of the CDR3 is 13 residues. This CDR3 is CASSRLLNNEQFF. The CDR3 nucleotides read TGCGCCAGCAGCCGACTTTTGAACAATGAGCAGTTCTTC.

The sample holds one count of this clone. This chain connects TRBV27 to TRBJ1-5, with D perhaps TRBD1 (6 bases). Trimming removed 6 bases at V and 0 bases at J, with 12 bases between. The CDR3 sequence is 15 residues long. CDR1 and CDR2 from the germline V gene are MNHEY and SMNVEV (reference sequence). This CDR3 is CASSLGGASNQPQHF. The CDR3 DNA is TGTGCCAGCAGCCTAGGGGGGGCTAGCAATCAGCCCCAGCATTTT.

The chain combines TRBV5-4 with TRBJ2-2, with 13 bases identical to TRBD2. Germline values: CDR1 SGHNT, CDR2 YYREEE (reference sequence). This CDR3 has 17 residues. Trimming took 6 bases from V and 3 from J; bases not matched to a gene: 8. CDR3 in amino acids: CASKGPGLAGYTGELFF. For the CDR3, the DNA is TGTGCCAGCAAGGGCCCGGGACTAGCGGGATACACCGGGGAGCTGTTTTTT.